This T cell receptor beta chain was identified in a study of blood T cell repertoires in COVID-19. The germline V gene has CDR1 KGHSH and CDR2 LQKENI. V lost 3 bases and J 1 base, leaving 10 bases between the germline ends. This CDR3 is 14 amino acids long. Repertoires were generated with immunoSEQ multiplex PCR, while TCRdb's copy carries only in-frame clones and drops some. The sample holds 150,000 to 200,000 clones, about 89% seen once. The V and J genes are TRBV18 and TRBJ2-7; D not certain. This clonotype was sampled from a man in his 70s with acute or convalescent COVID-19. Sequences were obtained from peripheral blood. CDR3 nucleotides: TGTGCCAGCTCACCTATGACACTTTCCTACGAGCAGTACTTC. This codes for CASSPMTLSYEQYF.